This is a list of T cell receptor beta chains from one sample in a study of blood T cells in healthy people across ages. TCRdb reprocessed the 5' RACE reads with MiXCR, giving one entry per CDR3 protein. The data hold approximately 800,000 distinct CDR3 sequences, with 62% observed a single time. Sequencing was done on a sample of blood. The receptor source for this set is a man aged 25 to 40 in good health. CDR3s include the opening cysteine and the closing phenylalanine or tryptophan. Fields, in order: clone size, J gene, V gene, D gene, CDR3 protein, CDR3 DNA. D genes are given only for firm matches. Clone sizes are given selectively: once, few, many, or a class where the clone is expanded.

>few|TRBJ2-5|TRBV28|TRBD2
CASSLLSGGLQETQYF
TGTGCCAGCAGTTTGCTTAGCGGGGGCCTCCAAGAGACCCAGTACTTC
>.|TRBJ2-7|TRBV7-2|TRBD1
CASGQAGAYEQYF
TGTGCCAGTGGACAGGCAGGAGCCTACGAGCAGTACTTC
>.|TRBJ2-5|TRBV21-1|.
CASSIWGLLGTQYF
TGTGCCAGCAGCATCTGGGGACTCTTAGGGACCCAGTACTTC
>.|TRBJ2-4|TRBV4-1|.
CASSHPEGGLGEQYF
TGCGCCAGCAGCCATCCAGAGGGGGGCCTCGGGGAGCAGTACTTC
>.|TRBJ2-5|TRBV11-2|TRBD1
CASSLNLGTVQETQYF
TGTGCCAGCAGCTTAAACCTCGGGACAGTTCAAGAGACCCAGTACTTC
>few|TRBJ2-5|TRBV29-1|.
CSVQRGIRETQYF
TGCAGCGTTCAGCGAGGGATAAGAGAGACCCAGTACTTC
>.|TRBJ1-2|TRBV7-9|TRBD1
CASSLGDRGQDYGYTF
TGTGCCAGCAGCTTAGGGGACAGGGGGCAGGACTATGGCTACACCTTC
>few|TRBJ1-5|TRBV29-1|.
CSVEDRGGQPQHF
TGCAGCGTTGAAGATCGTGGTGGCCAGCCCCAGCATTTT
>.|TRBJ1-4|TRBV10-3|TRBD1
CAISESIQGGNLFF
TGTGCCATCAGTGAGTCGATACAGGGGGGAAACCTGTTTTTT
>.|TRBJ2-1|TRBV3-1|.
CASSHLTGGVVGNEQFF
TGTGCCAGCAGCCACTTGACCGGGGGAGTTGTAGGGAATGAGCAGTTCTTC
>.|TRBJ1-5|TRBV5-5|.
CASSLEGGPWDQPQHF
TGTGCCAGCAGCCTCGAGGGAGGACCTTGGGATCAGCCCCAGCATTTT
>.|TRBJ2-1|TRBV12-3/TRBV12-4|.
CASSLRQPSYNEQFF
TGTGCCAGCAGTTTAAGACAACCCTCCTACAATGAGCAGTTCTTC
>.|TRBJ2-7|TRBV12-3/TRBV12-4|.
CASSSPRGFSSEQYF
TGTGCCAGCAGTTCCCCGAGGGGCTTTAGCAGCGAGCAGTACTTC
>.|TRBJ1-5|TRBV4-1|.
CASSQGTGTYSNQPQHF
TGCGCCAGCAGCCAAGGAACAGGGACCTATAGCAATCAGCCCCAGCATTTT
>.|TRBJ2-7|TRBV7-2|TRBD2
CASSLRRGLAGGPGYEQYF
TGTGCCAGCAGTCTCCGACGAGGACTAGCGGGGGGCCCAGGGTACGAGCAGTACTTC
>many|TRBJ2-3|TRBV3-1|TRBD2
CASSPGLAGGRDTQYF
TGTGCCAGCAGCCCGGGACTAGCGGGGGGGCGAGATACGCAGTATTTT
>.|TRBJ2-7|TRBV24-1|.
CATSDLRLARNEQYF
TGCGCCACCAGTGATTTGAGGCTAGCTCGCAATGAGCAGTACTTC
>few|TRBJ2-4|TRBV12-3/TRBV12-4|TRBD1
CASSLVLDRGLAKNIQYF
TGTGCCAGCAGTTTAGTACTCGACAGGGGGTTGGCCAAAAACATTCAGTACTTC
>once|TRBJ2-1|TRBV2|.
CASSEGTDQHDEQFF
TGTGCCAGCAGTGAAGGTACCGACCAACACGATGAGCAGTTCTTC
>.|TRBJ2-4|TRBV20-1|.
CSARDGEWRRLAKNIQYF
TGCAGTGCTAGAGATGGAGAGTGGCGGAGACTAGCCAAAAACATTCAGTACTTC
>.|TRBJ2-1|TRBV9|TRBD1
CASSAQGAGLDEQFF
TGTGCCAGCAGCGCACAGGGGGCGGGCTTGGATGAGCAGTTCTTC
>.|TRBJ2-7|TRBV5-1|.
CASSVGGGTPSYEQYF
TGCGCCAGCAGCGTGGGTGGAGGGACACCCTCCTACGAGCAGTACTTC
>.|TRBJ2-6|TRBV9|.
CASSVEVVGAGANVLTF
TGTGCCAGCAGCGTAGAGGTTGTGGGGGCTGGGGCCAACGTCCTGACTTTC
>few|TRBJ2-4|TRBV5-1|TRBD1
CASSLAGQGLGAKNIQYF
TGCGCCAGCAGCTTGGCCGGACAGGGGCTAGGAGCCAAAAACATTCAGTACTTC
>.|TRBJ1-1|TRBV2|.
CARWGGTEAFF
TGTGCCAGGTGGGGCGGCACTGAAGCTTTCTTT
>.|TRBJ2-1|TRBV27|TRBD1
CASSGRTGNNEQFF
TGTGCCAGCAGTGGAAGGACAGGGAACAATGAGCAGTTCTTC
>few|TRBJ2-1|TRBV6-2/TRBV6-3|.
CASSSHSSYNEQFF
TGTGCCAGCAGTTCCCATAGCTCCTACAATGAGCAGTTCTTC
>once|TRBJ2-3|TRBV4-3|TRBD2
CASSQEILAGWITDTQYF
TGCGCCAGCAGCCAAGAGATCCTAGCGGGGTGGATCACAGATACGCAGTATTTT